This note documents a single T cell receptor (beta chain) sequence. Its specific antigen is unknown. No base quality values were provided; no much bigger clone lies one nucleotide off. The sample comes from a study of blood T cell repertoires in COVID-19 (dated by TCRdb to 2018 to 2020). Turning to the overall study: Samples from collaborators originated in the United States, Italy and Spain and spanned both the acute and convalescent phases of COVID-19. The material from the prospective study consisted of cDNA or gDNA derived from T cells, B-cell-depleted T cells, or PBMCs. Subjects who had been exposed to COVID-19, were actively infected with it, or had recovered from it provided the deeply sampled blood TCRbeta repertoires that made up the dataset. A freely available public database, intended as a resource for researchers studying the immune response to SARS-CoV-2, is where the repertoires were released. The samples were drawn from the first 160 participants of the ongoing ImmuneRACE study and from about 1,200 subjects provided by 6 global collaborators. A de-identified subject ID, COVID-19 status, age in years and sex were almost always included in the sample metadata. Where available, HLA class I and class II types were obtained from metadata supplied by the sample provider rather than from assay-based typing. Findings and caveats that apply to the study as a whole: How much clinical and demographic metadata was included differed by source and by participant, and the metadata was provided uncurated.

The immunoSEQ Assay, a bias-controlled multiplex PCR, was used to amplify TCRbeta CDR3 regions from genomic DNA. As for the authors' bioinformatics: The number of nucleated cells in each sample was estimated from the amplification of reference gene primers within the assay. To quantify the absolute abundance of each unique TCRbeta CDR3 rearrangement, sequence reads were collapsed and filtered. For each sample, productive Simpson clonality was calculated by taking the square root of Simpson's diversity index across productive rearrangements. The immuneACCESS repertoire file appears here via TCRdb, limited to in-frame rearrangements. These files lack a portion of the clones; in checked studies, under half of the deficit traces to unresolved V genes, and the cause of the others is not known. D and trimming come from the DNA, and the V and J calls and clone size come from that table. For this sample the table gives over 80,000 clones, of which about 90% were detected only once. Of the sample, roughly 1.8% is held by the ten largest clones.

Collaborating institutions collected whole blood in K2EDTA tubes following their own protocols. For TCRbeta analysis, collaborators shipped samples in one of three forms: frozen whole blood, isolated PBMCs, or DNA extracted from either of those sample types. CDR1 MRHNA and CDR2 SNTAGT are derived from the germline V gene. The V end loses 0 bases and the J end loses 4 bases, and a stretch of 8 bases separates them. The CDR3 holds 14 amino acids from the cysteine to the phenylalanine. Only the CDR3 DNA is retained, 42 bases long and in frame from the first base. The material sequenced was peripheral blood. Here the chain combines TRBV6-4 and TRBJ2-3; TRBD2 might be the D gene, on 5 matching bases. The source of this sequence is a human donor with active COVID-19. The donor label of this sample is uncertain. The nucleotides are TGTGCCAGCAGTGACTCGACCGGGGCAGATACGCAGTATTTT. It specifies CASSDSTGADTQYF.